Listed below are T cell receptor beta chains from one sample, sequenced in a study of T cell repertoires in cytomegalovirus infection. Each CDR3 protein gets one entry after TCRdb re-called the reads with MiXCR. In the table there are around 530,000 distinct CDR3 sequences, 26% of which are singletons. Sequencing used PBMCs. These receptors were collected from a human donor in good health (CMV status not recorded). Some clones in this sample may be carry-over from other donors' samples. Each CDR3 is given with its conserved first and last residue. A D gene is named only where the DNA matches it firmly. Clone sizes are given selectively: once, few, many, or a class where the clone is expanded.

TRBV11-1	-	few	TRBJ1-2	TGTGCCAGCAGCTTATCTTGGGGGCCTAACTATGGCTACACCTTC	CASSLSWGPNYGYTF
TRBV4-1	TRBD1	-	TRBJ1-1	TGCGCCAGCAGCCACAGGGGGCAGGGGACTGAAGCTTTCTTT	CASSHRGQGTEAFF
TRBV2	-	-	TRBJ2-3	TGTGCCAGCAGGGAACCAGATACGCAGTATTTT	CASREPDTQYF
TRBV7-2	-	many	TRBJ1-5	TGTGCCAGCAGCTTCAGTAGCAATCAGCCCCAGCATTTT	CASSFSSNQPQHF
TRBV12-3/TRBV12-4	TRBD2	-	TRBJ2-5	TGTGCCAGCATCCGGGCTAGCGGGAGGGTAGCACGAGAGACCCAGTACTTC	CASIRASGRVARETQYF
TRBV2	TRBD1	few	TRBJ1-1	TGTGCCAGCAGTGAATGGACAGGGGGCCGTATTCGCACTGAAGCTTTCTTT	CASSEWTGGRIRTEAFF
TRBV4-2	TRBD2	few	TRBJ2-1	TGTGCCAGCAGCCAAGAAGCGGATCGGGAGGGGGAGCAGTTCTTC	CASSQEADREGEQFF
TRBV7-9	-	few	TRBJ2-2	TGTGCCAGCAGCCCTAGAACGAACACCGGGGAGCTGTTTTTT	CASSPRTNTGELFF
TRBV5-1	-	few	TRBJ2-1	TGCGCCAGCAGCCCGGAGCACAATGAGCAGTTCTTC	CASSPEHNEQFF
TRBV6-2/TRBV6-3	TRBD2	-	TRBJ2-1	TGTGCCAGCAGAAGACATCCCCAAGGGACTAGCGGGTCCTACAATGAGCAGTTCTTC	CASRRHPQGTSGSYNEQFF
TRBV19	-	-	TRBJ1-5	TGTGCCAGTAGTGGGGGACCGAAAGAATATCAGCCCCAGCATTTT	CASSGGPKEYQPQHF
TRBV7-2	-	many	TRBJ2-1	TGTGCCAGCAGACCGGACTCTTGGGATGAGCAGTTCTTC	CASRPDSWDEQFF
TRBV30	TRBD1	-	TRBJ2-7	TGTGCCTGGACAGGGGGCCACGAGCAGTACTTC	CAWTGGHEQYF
TRBV20-1	-	few	TRBJ1-6	TGCAGTGCATTCTCGAGGGTCTCCTATAATTCACCCCTCCACTTT	CSAFSRVSYNSPLHF
TRBV7-3	TRBD1	-	TRBJ2-1	TGTGCCAGCAGCAGGGGACAGGGCATCTCCTACAATGAGCAGTTCTTC	CASSRGQGISYNEQFF
TRBV6-2/TRBV6-3	-	-	TRBJ2-2	TGTGCCAGCAGCTCTCCAGCCACAGGGAACACCGGGGAGCTGTTTTTT	CASSSPATGNTGELFF
TRBV27	-	-	TRBJ2-5	TGTGCCAGCAGTTTAAGAAGTCGAACGGAGGAGACCCAGTACTTC	CASSLRSRTEETQYF
TRBV14	-	-	TRBJ1-2	TGTGCCAGCAGCCTCATTGACAGCTATGGCTACACCTTC	CASSLIDSYGYTF
TRBV16	-	-	TRBJ2-7	TGTGCCAGCAGCCAATCGGCAGGAGCCTACGAGCAGTACTTC	CASSQSAGAYEQYF
TRBV4-1	-	-	TRBJ2-1	TGCGCCAGCAGCCAAGATCGAGGCTGGGCCCAGGGCAATGAGCAGTTCTTC	CASSQDRGWAQGNEQFF
TRBV6-5	-	many	TRBJ2-1	TGTGCCAGCAGCACCCCCCGGTCCCTGATCTTC	CASSTPRSLIF
TRBV12-3/TRBV12-4	TRBD2	few	TRBJ2-3	TGTGCCAGCAGTTGGGCCGGGACTAGCGAGGCCACAGATACGCAGTATTTT	CASSWAGTSEATDTQYF
TRBV12-3/TRBV12-4	TRBD1	few	TRBJ1-1	TGTGCCAGCAGCGGACAGGGTAGGAACACTGAAGCTTTCTTT	CASSGQGRNTEAFF
TRBV12-3/TRBV12-4	TRBD2	-	TRBJ2-3	TGTGCCAGCAGTTTCGGGGGGGCGGCGCAGTATTTT	CASSFGGAAQYF
TRBV6-5	TRBD1	-	TRBJ1-4	TGTGCCAGCAGTTACTCTTATGACATTGTGGGGACAGGGGGCAATGAAAAACTGTTTTTT	CASSYSYDIVGTGGNEKLFF
TRBV15	-	few	TRBJ1-4	TGTGCCACCAGCAGAGAAGAGGGTAATGAAAAACTGTTTTTT	CATSREEGNEKLFF
TRBV6-2/TRBV6-3	TRBD1	few	TRBJ2-1	TGTGCCAGCAGTTACGGACAGGGGGGGATTAATGAGCAGTTCTTC	CASSYGQGGINEQFF
TRBV11-3	-	few	TRBJ2-2	TGTGCCAGCAGCTTGGGGGAAAGCACCGGGGAGCTGTTTTTT	CASSLGESTGELFF
TRBV10-3	-	-	TRBJ1-3	TGTGCCACCTCCCAAGATGGCTCTGGAAACACCATATATTTT	CATSQDGSGNTIYF
TRBV7-8	-	few	TRBJ1-6	TGTGCCAGCAGCTTAGTTTCAGGGAATACTTATAATTCACCCCTCCACTTT	CASSLVSGNTYNSPLHF
TRBV7-2	-	many	TRBJ1-5	TGTGCCAGCAGCCCGTACGAGGGGTTTATCACCAATCAGCCCCAGCATTTT	CASSPYEGFITNQPQHF
TRBV18	TRBD1	-	TRBJ1-3	TGTGCCAGCTCCCTACGCGGGACAGGGGTTGGAAACACCATATATTTT	CASSLRGTGVGNTIYF
TRBV18	TRBD1	-	TRBJ2-7	TGTGCCAGCTCACCACCGCAGGGGGCGAACGAGCAGTACTTC	CASSPPQGANEQYF
TRBV7-7	-	many	TRBJ2-1	TGTGCTAGCAGCTTTGGGGTGGACAATGAGCAGTTCTTC	CASSFGVDNEQFF
TRBV12-3/TRBV12-4	-	-	TRBJ2-4	TGTGCCAGCAGTTTTGAGGGAGTAGGGAACATTCAGTACTTC	CASSFEGVGNIQYF
TRBV5-1	TRBD1	-	TRBJ2-5	TGCGCCAGCAGCTTGGGGGACAGGGGGCGCGGAGAGACCCAGTACTTC	CASSLGDRGRGETQYF
TRBV5-1	-	few	TRBJ2-1	TGCGCCAGCAGCACAGACAGCTACAATGAGCAGTTCTTC	CASSTDSYNEQFF
TRBV7-2	-	many	TRBJ2-5	TGTGCCAGCACACAGGGTTGGGGAGAGACCCAGTACTTC	CASTQGWGETQYF
TRBV11-3	-	many	TRBJ1-1	TGTGCCAGCTCCCTCGGGCCGCGAGAAGCTTTCTTT	CASSLGPREAFF
TRBV19	-	-	TRBJ1-5	TGTGCCAGTAGAGGGAAGGGGAATCAGCCCCAGCATTTT	CASRGKGNQPQHF
TRBV7-3	TRBD2	-	TRBJ2-1	TGTGCCAGCAGCTTAACGAACCCCCTGGTACTAGCGGGCTCCAATGAGCAGTTCTTC	CASSLTNPLVLAGSNEQFF
TRBV23-1	-	-	TRBJ1-2	TGCGCCAGCAGTTCCAGGACAATAAGCTATGGCTACACCTTC	CASSSRTISYGYTF
TRBV18	-	-	TRBJ1-6	TGTGCCAGCTCATCGGACGGGACGCCACTAAGTAATTCACCCCTCCACTTT	CASSSDGTPLSNSPLHF
TRBV15	-	-	TRBJ1-2	TGTGCCACCAGCAGAGATCGGGGGCTTGTAAGTGGCTACACCTTC	CATSRDRGLVSGYTF
TRBV29-1	-	-	TRBJ1-1	TGCAGCGTTGAAGACGTTAGTGGGACAAGGAACACTGAAGCTTTCTTT	CSVEDVSGTRNTEAFF
TRBV12-3/TRBV12-4	TRBD1	few	TRBJ1-1	TGTGCCAGCAGTCCCCCACAGGGGGGGAACACTGAAGCTTTCTTT	CASSPPQGGNTEAFF
TRBV27	-	-	TRBJ2-7	TGTGCCAGCAGTCCCCTTGGGACGAAGGTTTGGTACTTC	CASSPLGTKVWYF
TRBV30	-	-	TRBJ2-1	TGTGCCTGGAGTGTACGGAGTGGAGCTGAGCAGTTCTTC	CAWSVRSGAEQFF
TRBV12-3/TRBV12-4	-	few	TRBJ1-2	TGTGCCAGCAGTTTTTCCCTCGGCTATGGCTACACCTTC	CASSFSLGYGYTF
TRBV19	TRBD1	many	TRBJ1-5	TGTGCCAGTAGTTATCTATTCACAGGGGAACGGCGCAATCAGCCCCAGCATTTT	CASSYLFTGERRNQPQHF
TRBV28	-	few	TRBJ2-1	TGTGCCAGCAGTCCACCGGGGGCCTACAATGAGCAGTTCTTC	CASSPPGAYNEQFF
TRBV11-2	-	-	TRBJ2-3	TGTGCCAGCAGCGCACCAGTGGGCACAGATACGCAGTATTTT	CASSAPVGTDTQYF
TRBV24-1	-	-	TRBJ2-1	TGTGCCACCAGTGATTATGGGAGCTCCTACAATGAGCAGTTCTTC	CATSDYGSSYNEQFF
TRBV5-5	-	few	TRBJ1-5	TGTGCCAGCAGCGCCGACAGGCGGCAGGTCTTACCCCAGCATTTT	CASSADRRQVLPQHF
TRBV11-2	TRBD2	-	TRBJ2-2	TGTGCCAGCAGCTTAGTCCCTAGCGGGAGTGGGGAGCTGTTTTTT	CASSLVPSGSGELFF
TRBV7-2	-	many	TRBJ2-4	TGTGCCAGCAGCCCCGCCAGGCTCTCCATTCAGTACTTC	CASSPARLSIQYF
TRBV7-8	-	-	TRBJ1-1	TGTGCCAGCAGCTTAGGAGGGAAACGGGCTTTCTTT	CASSLGGKRAFF
TRBV12-3/TRBV12-4	-	-	TRBJ2-3	TGTGCCAGCAGACCCATCACGGCGGGATCGAAAGATACGCAGTATTTT	CASRPITAGSKDTQYF
TRBV5-1	-	-	TRBJ2-1	TGCGCCAGCTTTGACAGCTCCTACAATGAGCAGTTCTTC	CASFDSSYNEQFF
TRBV7-2	-	many	TRBJ2-1	TGTGCCAGCAGCTTAGTAAGTCAGCGGAGCTCCTACAATGAGCAGTTCTTC	CASSLVSQRSSYNEQFF